This T cell receptor beta chain is from a study of T cells in Graves' hyperthyroidism and ophthalmopathy. Amplification of TCR beta CDR3 regions used RNA as the template. The HTBI set primed first-round TCR CDR3 RT-PCR. TCRdb called the multiplex PCR reads again in MiXCR, with one record for every CDR3 protein. The table has a few hundred thousand distinct CDR3 sequences, roughly 19% seen once; the top ten hold 39%. The table lists this clonotype with many counts. Its specificity is not known. PBMCs stemmed from more than 7.5 ml fresh peripheral blood. Broader study findings: With a median lead of around 5.9 months before onset, the model predicted ophthalmopathy. By a 13 V-J model, ophthalmopathy was set apart from stable hyperthyroidism. Most clonotypes expanded in the thyroid (above 0.001) were also present in blood.

The CDR3 is 15 residues long. With V trimmed by 6 bases and J by 0 bases, 2 bases remained unmatched. The germline gives CDR1 MNHNS, CDR2 SASEGT. The V call is TRBV6-1, the J call TRBJ1-6, with TRBD1 matching over 7 bases. The sequence was obtained from a man between 45 and 60 years old with Graves' ophthalmopathy. What was sequenced was blood. Written as DNA, the CDR3 is TGTGCCAGCAGCCGGGACAGCTCCTATAATTCACCCCTCCACTTT. Translated, it gives CASSRDSSYNSPLHF.